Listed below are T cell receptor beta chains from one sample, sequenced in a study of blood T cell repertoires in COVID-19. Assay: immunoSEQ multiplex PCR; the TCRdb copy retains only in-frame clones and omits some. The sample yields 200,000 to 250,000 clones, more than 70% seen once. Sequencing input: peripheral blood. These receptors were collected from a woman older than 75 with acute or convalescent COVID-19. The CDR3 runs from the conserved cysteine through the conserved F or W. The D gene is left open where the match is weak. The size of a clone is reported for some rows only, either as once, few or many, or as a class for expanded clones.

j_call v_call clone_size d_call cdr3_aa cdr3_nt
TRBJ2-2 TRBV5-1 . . CASQTGSGGELFF TGCGCCAGCCAGACAGGCTCAGGCGGGGAGCTGTTTTTT
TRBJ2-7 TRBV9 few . CASSVGGTSEQYF TGTGCCAGCAGCGTAGGTGGAACTAGCGAGCAGTACTTC
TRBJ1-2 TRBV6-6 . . CASNPGLGNGYTF TGTGCCAGCAATCCGGGACTTGGAAATGGCTACACCTTC
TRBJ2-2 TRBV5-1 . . CASSQVPVANTGELFF TGCGCCAGCAGTCAGGTCCCAGTTGCGAACACCGGGGAGCTGTTTTTT
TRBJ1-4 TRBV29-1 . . CSVGDGEKLFF TGCAGCGTTGGAGACGGTGAAAAACTGTTTTTT
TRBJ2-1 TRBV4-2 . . CASSQELGSPYNEQFF TGTGCCAGCAGCCAAGAACTTGGTAGCCCCTACAATGAGCAGTTCTTC
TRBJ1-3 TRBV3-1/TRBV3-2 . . CASSQVGRNTIYF TGTGCCAGCAGCCAAGTCGGGAGAAACACCATATATTTT
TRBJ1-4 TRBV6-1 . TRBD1 CASSKWAGGNEKLFF TGTGCCAGCAGCAAATGGGCAGGGGGCAATGAAAAACTGTTTTTT
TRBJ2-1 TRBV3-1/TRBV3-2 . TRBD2 CASLGLAGNEQFF TGTGCCAGCCTGGGACTAGCAGGCAATGAGCAGTTCTTC
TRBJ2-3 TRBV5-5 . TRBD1 CASSSTGGGTQYF TGTGCCAGCAGCTCTACAGGGGGCGGTACGCAGTATTTT
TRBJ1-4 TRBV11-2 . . CASSRLGGSGEKLFF TGTGCCAGCAGCCGATTGGGGGGTAGTGGTGAAAAACTGTTTTTT
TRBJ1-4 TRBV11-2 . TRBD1 CASSLERGRTNEKLFF TGTGCCAGCAGCTTAGAGAGGGGGCGAACTAATGAAAAACTGTTTTTT
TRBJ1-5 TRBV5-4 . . CASSAYPGRSNQPQHF TGTGCCAGCAGCGCTTACCCTGGGAGGAGCAATCAGCCCCAGCATTTT
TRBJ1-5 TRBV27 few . CASSLRGRGMDQPQHF TGTGCCAGCAGTTTAAGGGGCAGGGGTATGGATCAGCCCCAGCATTTT
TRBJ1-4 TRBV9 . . CASSVARDGGLREKLFF TGTGCCAGCAGCGTAGCTAGAGACGGCGGCCTCCGTGAAAAACTGTTTTTT
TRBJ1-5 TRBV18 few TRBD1 CASSPRQGTDNQPQHF TGTGCCAGCTCACCAAGACAGGGAACAGACAATCAGCCCCAGCATTTT
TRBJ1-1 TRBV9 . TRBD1 CASSATGTGTEAFF TGTGCCAGCAGCGCGACGGGGACAGGCACTGAAGCTTTCTTT
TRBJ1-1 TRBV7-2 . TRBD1 CASSSGQGRPYTEAFF TGTGCCAGCAGCTCCGGACAGGGACGCCCTTACACTGAAGCTTTCTTT
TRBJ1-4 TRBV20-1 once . CSASQGTSEKLFF TGCAGTGCTAGTCAGGGGACGAGTGAAAAACTGTTTTTT
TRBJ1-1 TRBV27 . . CASSPRPRGTEAFF TGTGCCAGCAGTCCCCGGCCCCGGGGGACTGAAGCTTTCTTT
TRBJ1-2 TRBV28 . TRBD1 CASTLRTGNYGYTF TGTGCCAGCACCCTAAGGACAGGAAACTATGGCTACACCTTC
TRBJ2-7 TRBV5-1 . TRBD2 CASSSGTSGTMEQYF TGCGCCAGCAGCTCCGGGACTAGCGGAACAATGGAGCAGTACTTC